This TCR beta chain came from a study of T cell changes during pregnancy in multiple sclerosis. The CDR3 is 14 amino acids. V lost 7 bases and J lost 3, with 16 bases in between. Germline assignment: CDR1 LGHNT and CDR2 FRNRAP. Sequencing was performed with immunoSEQ multiplex PCR; in TCRdb, only in-frame clones are kept and a portion is missing. The sample records 70,000 to 100,000 clones, 92% being singletons. The sequence came from a female donor with multiple sclerosis, enrolled in a pregnancy study. The source material was peripheral blood, sampled in the first trimester of pregnancy. The rearrangement joins TRBV12-5 to TRBJ2-7; a possible D gene is TRBD2 (5 bases). CDR3 DNA: TGTGCTAGTGCCCTTAAAAGCGGTATCTACGAGCAGTACTTC. Its translation: CASALKSGIYEQYF.